The entry below describes one T cell receptor (beta chain). Its antigen is as yet unknown. V was clipped by 1 base and J by 6 bases; unmatched bases: 12. The CDR3 has 17 residues. CDR1 SGHTA and CDR2 FQGTGA come from the germline V gene. The data originate from a study of T cell responses to AZD1222 COVID-19 vaccine. Study in general: Second-dose groups at about 4 or about 12 weeks were pooled. Study-level points and caveats: Two doses of AZD1222 preceded a rise in Spike-specific TCR breadth and depth. The repertoires were collected only after the peak T cell response.

Generated by immunoSEQ multiplex PCR, the TCRdb table keeps only in-frame clones and is missing some. Counted here are about 100,000 clones, about 92% occurring once; the ten biggest clones make up about 1.2%. This clonotype originated in an adult in good health. Material: peripheral blood, obtained on day 0 of AZD1222 vaccination. This chain joins TRBV7-3 and TRBJ1-1; TRBD1 matches 9 bases. The CDR3 sequence is CASSLRGPGTGRAEAFF. CDR3 nucleotide sequence: TGTGCCAGCAGCTTAAGGGGGCCCGGGACAGGGAGGGCTGAAGCTTTCTTT. Together with reference TRBV7-3 and TRBJ1-1, the CDR3 gives the full variable domain: GAGVSQTPSNKVTEKGKYVELRCDPISGHTALYWYRQSLGQGPEFLIYFQGTGAADDSGLPNDRFFAVRPEGSVSTLKIQRTERGDSAVYLCASSLRGPGTGRAEAFFGQGTRLTVV.